This TCR beta chain emerged from a study of blood T cell repertoires in COVID-19. Study-wide background: The United States, Italy and Spain were the sources of the acute and convalescent COVID-19 samples. Sample material is recorded as cDNA or gDNA derived from T cells, B-cell-depleted T cells, or PBMCs.

Profiling relied on immunoSEQ multiplex PCR, and the TCRdb table lists in-frame clones only, not all of them. Of some 170,000 clones in the sample, about 75% were seen once. Sequencing input: peripheral blood. This TCR derives from a woman aged 70 to 79 with acute or convalescent COVID-19.

The CDR3 region is CASKTGVSSYEQYF. CDR3 sequence (DNA): TGTGCCAGCAAGACAGGGGTGAGCTCCTACGAGCAGTACTTC. V usage is TRBV2 and J usage is TRBJ2-7; TRBD1 matches at 8 bases. The CDR3 sequence is 14 residues long. CDR1 is SNHLY, CDR2 FYNNEI, per germline. The ends lost 7 bases at V and 0 bases at J; junction bases unmatched: 5.